This TCR beta chain was found in a study of OX40 agonist ivuxolimab in advanced cancers. As for the study in general: Eligibility rules accepted prior anti-PD-1, anti-PD-L1 or anti-CTLA-4 therapy, and 30% to 40% had some.

Profiling relied on immunoSEQ multiplex PCR, and the TCRdb table lists in-frame clones only, not all of them. Seen here are 50,000 to 55,000 clones, 70% to 90% observed once, and the top ten hold about 1.5%. Study outcomes and limitations: By week 6 at 0.1 to 3.0 mg/kg, blood CD4+ and CD8+ T cells had expanded clonally.

V gave up 4 bases and J gave up 0 bases; unmatched junction bases: 7. Germline-derived CDR1 and CDR2 are SGDLS and YYNGEE. The CDR3 loop spans 16 amino acids. Remarks on this clone: Its target is not known.

The TCR was taken from an adult with an advanced solid tumor such as melanoma, head and neck, liver or kidney cancer. V is TRBV9 and J is TRBJ1-3, with 7 bases aligning to TRBD1. The specimen comprised CD4+ or CD8+ T cells sorted from blood, sampled in a trial of the OX40 agonist ivuxolimab. The CDR3 nucleotides are TGTGCCAGCAGCCCGAGGGGGCAGAACTCTGGAAACACCATATATTTT. Residues: CASSPRGQNSGNTIYF.